This T cell receptor (beta chain) comes out of a study of T cells in Graves' hyperthyroidism and ophthalmopathy. Study-wide background: At initial diagnosis, before any treatment had begun, peripheral blood was obtained.

Concerning this clonotype: Its antigen is still unknown.

Authors of the study amplified TCR beta CDR3 regions from RNA transcripts. Using the HTBI primer set, a first-round RT-PCR was run on the TCR CDR3. TCRdb re-called the multiplex PCR reads with MiXCR, one entry per CDR3 protein. The sample includes roughly 740,000 distinct CDR3 sequences, about a sixth of them seen just once. V shed 6 bases and J 6 bases; nucleotides not matched to a gene: 8. This CDR3 comprises 13 residues. CDR1 is SQVTM and CDR2 is ANQGSEA in the germline V gene. Overall study results and limits: Researchers found most expanded thyroid clonotypes above 0.001 in blood as well. The model anticipated ophthalmopathy a median about 6.5 months pre-onset.

PBMCs stemmed from about 9.7 ml fresh peripheral blood. This TCR was recovered from a man aged 18-30 years with Graves' hyperthyroidism. What was sequenced was blood. The V gene is TRBV29-1, the J gene TRBJ1-2; 9 bases match TRBD1. CDR3 DNA: TGCAGCGTCTTGGACAGGGGTACGAATGGCTACACCTTC. It yields the protein CSVLDRGTNGYTF.